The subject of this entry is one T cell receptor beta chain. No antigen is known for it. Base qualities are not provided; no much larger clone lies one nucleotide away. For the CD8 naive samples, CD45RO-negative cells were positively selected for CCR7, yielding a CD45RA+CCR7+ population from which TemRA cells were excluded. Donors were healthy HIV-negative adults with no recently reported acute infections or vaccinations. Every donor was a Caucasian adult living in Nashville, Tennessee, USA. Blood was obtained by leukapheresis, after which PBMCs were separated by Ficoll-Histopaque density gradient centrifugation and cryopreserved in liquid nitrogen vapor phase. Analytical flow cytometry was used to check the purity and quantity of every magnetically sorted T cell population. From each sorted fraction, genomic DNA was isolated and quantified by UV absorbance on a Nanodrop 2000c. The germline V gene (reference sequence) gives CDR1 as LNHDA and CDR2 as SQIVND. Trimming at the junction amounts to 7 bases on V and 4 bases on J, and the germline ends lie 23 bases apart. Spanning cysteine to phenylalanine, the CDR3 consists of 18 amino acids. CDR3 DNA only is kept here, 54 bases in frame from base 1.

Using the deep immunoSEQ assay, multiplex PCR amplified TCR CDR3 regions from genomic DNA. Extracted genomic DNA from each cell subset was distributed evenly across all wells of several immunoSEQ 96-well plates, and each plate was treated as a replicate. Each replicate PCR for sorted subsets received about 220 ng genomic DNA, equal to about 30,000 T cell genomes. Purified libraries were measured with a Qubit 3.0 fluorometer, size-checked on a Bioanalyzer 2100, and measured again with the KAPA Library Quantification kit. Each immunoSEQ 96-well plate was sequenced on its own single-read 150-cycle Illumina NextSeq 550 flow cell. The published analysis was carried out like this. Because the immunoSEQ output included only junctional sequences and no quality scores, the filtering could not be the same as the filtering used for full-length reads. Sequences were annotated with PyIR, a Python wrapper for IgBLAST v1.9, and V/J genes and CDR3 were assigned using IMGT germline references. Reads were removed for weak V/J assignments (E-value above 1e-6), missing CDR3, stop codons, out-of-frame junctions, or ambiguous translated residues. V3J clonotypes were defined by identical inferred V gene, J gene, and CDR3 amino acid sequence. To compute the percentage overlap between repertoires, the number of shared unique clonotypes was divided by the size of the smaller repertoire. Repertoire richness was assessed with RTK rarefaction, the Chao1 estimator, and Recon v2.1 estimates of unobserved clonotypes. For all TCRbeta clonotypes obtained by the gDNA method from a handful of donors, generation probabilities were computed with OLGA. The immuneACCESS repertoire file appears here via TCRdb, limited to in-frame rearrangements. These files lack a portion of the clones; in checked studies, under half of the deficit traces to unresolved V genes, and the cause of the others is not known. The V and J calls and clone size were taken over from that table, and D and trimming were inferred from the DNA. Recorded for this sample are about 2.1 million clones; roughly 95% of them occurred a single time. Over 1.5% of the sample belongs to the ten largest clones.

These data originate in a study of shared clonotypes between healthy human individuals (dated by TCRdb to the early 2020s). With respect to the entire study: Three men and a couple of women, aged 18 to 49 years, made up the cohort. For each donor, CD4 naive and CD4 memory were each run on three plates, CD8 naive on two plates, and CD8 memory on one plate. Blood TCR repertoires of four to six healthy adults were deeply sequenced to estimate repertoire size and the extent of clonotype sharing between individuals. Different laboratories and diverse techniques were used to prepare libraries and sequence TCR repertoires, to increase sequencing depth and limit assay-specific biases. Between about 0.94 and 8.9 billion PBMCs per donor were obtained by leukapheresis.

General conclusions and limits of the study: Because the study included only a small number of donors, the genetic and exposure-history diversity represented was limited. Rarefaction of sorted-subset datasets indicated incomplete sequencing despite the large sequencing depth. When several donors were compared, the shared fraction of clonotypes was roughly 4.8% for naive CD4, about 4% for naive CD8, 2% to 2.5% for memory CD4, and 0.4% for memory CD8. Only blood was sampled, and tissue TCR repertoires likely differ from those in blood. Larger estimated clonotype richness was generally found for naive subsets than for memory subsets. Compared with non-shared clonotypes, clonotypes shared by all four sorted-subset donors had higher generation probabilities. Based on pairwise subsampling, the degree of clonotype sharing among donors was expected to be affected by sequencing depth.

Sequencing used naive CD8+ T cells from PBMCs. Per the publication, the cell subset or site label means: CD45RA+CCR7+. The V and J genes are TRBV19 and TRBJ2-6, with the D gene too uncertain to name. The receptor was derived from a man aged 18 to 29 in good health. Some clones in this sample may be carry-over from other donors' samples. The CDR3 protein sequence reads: CASTPASPPTRGANVLTF. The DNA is TGTGCCAGTACCCCCGCAAGCCCCCCTACACGAGGGGCCAACGTCCTGACTTTC.